These 2 T cell receptor beta chains originate from one sample sequenced in a study of Graves' ophthalmopathy and Graves' hyperthyroidism. The authors amplified TCR beta CDR3 regions, and they did so from RNA transcripts for repertoire sequencing. HTBI primers were employed in first-round RT-PCR, then a second-round multiplex PCR followed. MiXCR was run by TCRdb on the multiplex PCR reads, yielding one entry per CDR3 protein. Of 170,000 or so distinct CDR3 sequences listed, over 35% were seen once; the top ten hold under 6.5%. The sample comprised peripheral blood. Receptors originate from a woman aged 40-49 years with Graves' ophthalmopathy.

The CDR3: CASRTPLQETQYF. The CDR3 DNA sequence: TGTGCCAGCAGGACACCACTCCAAGAGACCCAGTACTTC. The chain employs TRBV6-1 and TRBJ2-5; D remains unclear. Trimming took 6 bases from V and 1 from J, leaving 9 bases between them. This CDR3 contains 13 residues. From germline, CDR1 is MNHNS and CDR2 SASEGT.

This clonotype was seen repeatedly, ten times or more. The rearrangement joins TRBV28 to TRBJ1-2, with TRBD1 identical over 8 bases. Per germline, CDR1 MDHEN and CDR2 SYDVKM. V lost 5 bases to trimming and J lost 3 bases; unmatched junction nucleotides: 8. CDR3 size: 15 residues. The CDR3 reads CASSLQGAGDYGYTF. CDR3 nucleotide sequence: TGTGCCAGCAGTCTGCAGGGGGCTGGGGACTATGGCTACACCTTC.